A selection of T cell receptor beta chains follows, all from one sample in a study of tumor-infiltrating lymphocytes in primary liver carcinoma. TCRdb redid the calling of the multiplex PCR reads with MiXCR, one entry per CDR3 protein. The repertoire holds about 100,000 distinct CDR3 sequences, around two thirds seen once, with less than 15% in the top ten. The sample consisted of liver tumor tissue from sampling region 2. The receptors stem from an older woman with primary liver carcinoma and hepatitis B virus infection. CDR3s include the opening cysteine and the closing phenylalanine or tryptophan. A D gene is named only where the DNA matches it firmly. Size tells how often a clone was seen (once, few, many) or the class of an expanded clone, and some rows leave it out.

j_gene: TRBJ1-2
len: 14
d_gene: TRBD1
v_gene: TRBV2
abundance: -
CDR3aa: CSSSSDREWYGYTF
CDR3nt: TGTTCCAGCAGTTCTGACAGGGAGTGGTATGGCTACACCTTC

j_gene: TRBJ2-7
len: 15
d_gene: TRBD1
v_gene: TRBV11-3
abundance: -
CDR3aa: CASNPGIGGNYEQYF
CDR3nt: TGTGCCAGCAACCCTGGGATAGGGGGCAACTACGAGCAGTACTTC

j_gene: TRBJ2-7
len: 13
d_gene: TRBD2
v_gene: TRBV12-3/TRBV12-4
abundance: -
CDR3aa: CVSSLTSSYEQYF
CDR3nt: TGTGTCAGCAGTTTGACTAGCTCCTATGAGCAGTACTTC

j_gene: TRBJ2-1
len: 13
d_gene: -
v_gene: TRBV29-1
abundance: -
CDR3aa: CSVGVAASNEQFF
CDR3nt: TGCAGCGTTGGGGTGGCGGCCTCAAATGAGCAGTTCTTC

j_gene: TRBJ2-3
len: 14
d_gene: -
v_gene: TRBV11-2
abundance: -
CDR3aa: CACSLVGRTDTRYF
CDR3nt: TGTGCCTGCAGCTTAGTTGGGAGGACAGATACGCGGTATTTT

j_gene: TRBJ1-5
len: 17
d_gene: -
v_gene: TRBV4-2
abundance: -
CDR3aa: CASSQDSTGTGKQPKHF
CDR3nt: TGTGCCAGCAGCCAAGACTCGACCGGAACAGGGAAACAGCCCAAGCATTTT

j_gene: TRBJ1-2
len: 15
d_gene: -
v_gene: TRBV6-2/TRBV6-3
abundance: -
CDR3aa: CASINPDQAVGDYIF
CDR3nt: TGTGCCAGTATTAACCCGGACCAGGCCGTAGGTGACTACATCTTC

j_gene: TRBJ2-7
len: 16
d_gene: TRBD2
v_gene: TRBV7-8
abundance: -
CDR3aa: CASSSSGLTVYYEQYF
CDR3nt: TGTGCCAGTAGCTCATCGGGACTAACGGTTTACTACGAGCAATACTTC

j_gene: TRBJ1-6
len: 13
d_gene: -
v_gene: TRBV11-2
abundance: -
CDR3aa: CASSLDPNPAPHF
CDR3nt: TGTGCCAGCAGCTTAGATCCTAATCCAGCCCCCCACTTT

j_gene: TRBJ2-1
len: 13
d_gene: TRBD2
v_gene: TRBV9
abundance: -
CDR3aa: CASSPFGGNEQFF
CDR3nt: TGTGCCAGCAGCCCCTTCGGGGGGAATGAGCAGTTCTTC

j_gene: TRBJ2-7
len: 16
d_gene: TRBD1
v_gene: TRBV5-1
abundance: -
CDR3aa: CAKSLDGQGLAYEQYF
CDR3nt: TGCGCCAAGAGCTTGGATGGACAGGGGTTGGCATACGAGCAGTACTTC

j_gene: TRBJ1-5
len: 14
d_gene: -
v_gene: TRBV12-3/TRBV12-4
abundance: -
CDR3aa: CVSRPWTVEQPQHF
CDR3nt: TGTGTCAGCAGGCCGTGGACAGTGGAACAGCCCCAGCATTTT

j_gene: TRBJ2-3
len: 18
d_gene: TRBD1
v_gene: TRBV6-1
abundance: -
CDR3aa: CASSVLHPTGGVQDMQYF
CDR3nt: TGTGCCAGCAGTGTCCTTCATCCGACAGGGGGGGTTCAAGATATGCAGTACTTT

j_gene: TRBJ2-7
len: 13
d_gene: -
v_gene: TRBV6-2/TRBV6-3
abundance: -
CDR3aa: CYSSYFLAGEQYF
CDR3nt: TGTTACAGCAGTTACTTTCTAGCCGGCGAGCAGTACTTT

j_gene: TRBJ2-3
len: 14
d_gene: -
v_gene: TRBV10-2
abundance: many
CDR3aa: CASSLGTGTDTQYF
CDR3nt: TGCGCCAGCAGCCTCGGGACTGGCACAGATACGCAGTATTTT

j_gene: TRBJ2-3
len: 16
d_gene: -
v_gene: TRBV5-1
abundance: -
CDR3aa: CASSLVARVDTDTQYF
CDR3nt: TGCGCCAGCAGCTTGGTCGCTAGAGTGGACACAGATACGCAGTATTTT

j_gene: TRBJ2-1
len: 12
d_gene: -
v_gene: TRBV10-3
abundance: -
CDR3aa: CAISQRGYEQFF
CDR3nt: TGTGCCATCAGCCAGAGAGGGTATGAGCAGTTCTTC

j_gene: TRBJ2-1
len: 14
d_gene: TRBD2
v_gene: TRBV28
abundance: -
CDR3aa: CASAGGRAYNEQFF
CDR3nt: TGTGCCAGCGCGGGCGGGAGGGCCTACAATGAGCAGTTCTTC

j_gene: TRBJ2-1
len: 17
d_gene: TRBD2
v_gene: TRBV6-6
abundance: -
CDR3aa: CASRYSSEGLVGGEQFF
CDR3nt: TGTGCCAGCAGATACAGCTCCGAGGGACTAGTGGGAGGAGAGCAGTTCTTC

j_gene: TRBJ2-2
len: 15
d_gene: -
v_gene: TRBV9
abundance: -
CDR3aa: CASSAGGGVPGELFF
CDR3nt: TGTGCCAGCAGCGCCGGAGGGGGGGTCCCCGGGGAGCTGTTTTTT

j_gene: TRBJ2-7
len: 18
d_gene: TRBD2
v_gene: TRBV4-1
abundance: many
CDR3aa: CASSHLAGTGVASYEQYF
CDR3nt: TGCGCCAGCAGCCACCTAGCGGGAACGGGAGTGGCCTCCTACGAGCAGTACTTC

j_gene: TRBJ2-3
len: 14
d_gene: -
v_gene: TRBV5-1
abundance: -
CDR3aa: CASSSRPWKDTQYF
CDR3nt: TGCGCCAGCAGCTCCCGACCGTGGAAGGATACGCAGTATTTT

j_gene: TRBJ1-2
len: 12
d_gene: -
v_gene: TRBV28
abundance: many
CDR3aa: CASSFRTYGYTF
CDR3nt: TGTGCCAGCAGTTTTCGGACGTATGGCTACACCTTC

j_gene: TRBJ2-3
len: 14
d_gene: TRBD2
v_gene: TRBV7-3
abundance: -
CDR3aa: CASSNGLDRNTQYF
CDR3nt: TGTGCCAGCAGCAATGGACTAGACAGAAATACGCAGTATTTT

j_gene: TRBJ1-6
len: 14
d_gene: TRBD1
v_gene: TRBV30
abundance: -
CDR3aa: CAWRSTGASSPLRF
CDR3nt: TGTGCCTGGAGGTCCACAGGGGCTTCTTCACCCCTCCGCTTT

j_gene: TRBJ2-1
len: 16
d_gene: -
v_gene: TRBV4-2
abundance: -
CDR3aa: CASSHGGGGGYNEQSF
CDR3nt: TGTGCCAGCAGCCACGGAGGTGGCGGAGGCTACAATGAGCAGTCCTTC

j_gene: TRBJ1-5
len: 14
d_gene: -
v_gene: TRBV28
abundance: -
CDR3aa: CASRMGLSNQPQHF
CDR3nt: TGTGCAAGCAGAATGGGACTTAGCAATCAGCCCCAGCATTTT

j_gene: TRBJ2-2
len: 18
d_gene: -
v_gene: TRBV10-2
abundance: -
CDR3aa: CASNGWEQENQNTGELFF
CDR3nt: TGCGCCAGCAATGGCTGGGAGCAGGAGAATCAGAACACCGGGGAGCTGTTTTTT

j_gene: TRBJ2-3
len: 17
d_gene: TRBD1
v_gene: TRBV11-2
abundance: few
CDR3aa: CASSLAMGRGGTDAQYF
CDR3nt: TGTGCCAGCAGCTTAGCAATGGGGAGAGGGGGCACAGATGCGCAGTATTTT

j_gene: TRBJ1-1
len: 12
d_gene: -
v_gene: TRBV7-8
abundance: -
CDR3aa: CASSSGDTGAFF
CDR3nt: TGTGCAAGCAGTTCAGGGGATACTGGAGCTTTCTTT

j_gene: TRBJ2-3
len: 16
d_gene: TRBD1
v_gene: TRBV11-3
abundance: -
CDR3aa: CASTPRQGSGTDTQYF
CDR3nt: TGTGCCAGTACCCCCCGACAGGGGTCAGGCACAGATACGCAGTATTTT

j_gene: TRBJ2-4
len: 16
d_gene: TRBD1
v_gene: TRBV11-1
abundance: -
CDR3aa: CASSYTRDSSKNIQYF
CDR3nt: TGTGCCAGCAGCTATACAAGGGACAGTTCCAAAAACATTCAGTATTTC

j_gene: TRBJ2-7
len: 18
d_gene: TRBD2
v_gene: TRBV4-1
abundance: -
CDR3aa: CASSGLGISGRAPYEQYF
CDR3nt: TGCGCCAGCAGCGGCCTTGGGATTAGCGGGAGGGCCCCCTACGAGCAGTACTTC

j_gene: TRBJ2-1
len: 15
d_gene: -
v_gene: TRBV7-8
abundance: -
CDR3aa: CASSTGPNAVYEQFF
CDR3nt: TGTGCCAGCAGCACCGGCCCTAACGCGGTCTATGAACAGTTCTTT

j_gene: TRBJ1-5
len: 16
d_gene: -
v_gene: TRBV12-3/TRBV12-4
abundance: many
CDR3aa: CASSSLGVNSNQPQHF
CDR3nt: TGTGCCAGCAGTAGCCTCGGGGTAAACAGCAATCAGCCCCAGCATTTT

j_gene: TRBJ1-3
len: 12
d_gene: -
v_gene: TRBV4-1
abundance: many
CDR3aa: CASSQGGNTIYF
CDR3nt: TGCGCCAGCAGCCAAGGGGGAAACACCATATATTTT

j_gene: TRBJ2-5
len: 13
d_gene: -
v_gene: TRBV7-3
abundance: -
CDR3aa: CASSSDYRETQYF
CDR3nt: TGTGCCAGCAGCTCAGACTATAGGGAGACCCAGTACTTC

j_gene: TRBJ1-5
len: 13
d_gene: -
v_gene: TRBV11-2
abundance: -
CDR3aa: CAISLDGDQPQHF
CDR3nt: TGTGCCATCAGCTTAGACGGGGATCAGCCCCAGCATTTC

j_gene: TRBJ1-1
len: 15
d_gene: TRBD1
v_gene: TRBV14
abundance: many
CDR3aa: CASKGQGAGNTEAFF
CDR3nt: TGTGCCAGCAAAGGACAGGGGGCAGGGAACACTGAAGCTTTCTTT

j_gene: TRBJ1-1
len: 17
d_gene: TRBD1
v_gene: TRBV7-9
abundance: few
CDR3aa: CASSHRDRGKENTEAFF
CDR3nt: TGTGCCAGCAGTCACCGGGACAGGGGAAAGGAGAACACTGAAGCTTTCTTT

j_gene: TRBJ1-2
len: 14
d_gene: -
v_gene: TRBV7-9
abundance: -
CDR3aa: CARSLEVPGYGYTF
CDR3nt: TGTGCCCGCAGCTTAGAAGTGCCTGGGTATGGCTACACTTTC

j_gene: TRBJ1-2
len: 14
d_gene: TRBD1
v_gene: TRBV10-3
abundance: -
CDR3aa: CAISEDRVVNGCTF
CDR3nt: TGTGCCATCAGCGAGGACAGGGTAGTGAACGGCTGCACCTTC

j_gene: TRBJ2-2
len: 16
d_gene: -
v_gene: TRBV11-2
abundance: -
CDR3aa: CTCSLDRRRYTGELVF
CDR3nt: TGTACCTGCAGCTTAGATCGCAGGAGGTACACCGGGGAGCTGGTTTTT

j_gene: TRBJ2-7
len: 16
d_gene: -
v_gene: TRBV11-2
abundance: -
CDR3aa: CASRKPGQAELYEQYF
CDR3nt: TGTGCCAGCAGGAAGCCGGGGCAAGCGGAGCTCTACGAACAGTACTTC

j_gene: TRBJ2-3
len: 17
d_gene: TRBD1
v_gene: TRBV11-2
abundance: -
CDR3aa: CASILEVRTGVTDMQYF
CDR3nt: TGTGCCAGCATCTTGGAGGTTCGGACAGGGGTCACAGATATGCAGTATTTT

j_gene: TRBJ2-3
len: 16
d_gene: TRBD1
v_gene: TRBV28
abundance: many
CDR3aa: CASRTARDRGTDTQYF
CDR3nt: TGTGCCAGCAGGACAGCCCGGGACAGGGGAACAGATACGCAGTATTTT

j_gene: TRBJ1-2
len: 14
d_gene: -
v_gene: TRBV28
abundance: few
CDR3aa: CASSLTPPRRGYTF
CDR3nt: TGTGCCAGCAGTCTAACCCCCCCTAGGAGGGGCTACACCTTC

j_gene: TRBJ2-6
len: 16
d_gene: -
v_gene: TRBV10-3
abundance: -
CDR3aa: CAISESGGSGANVLTF
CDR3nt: TGTGCCATCAGTGAGTCGGGGGGATCCGGGGCCAACGTCCTGACTTTC

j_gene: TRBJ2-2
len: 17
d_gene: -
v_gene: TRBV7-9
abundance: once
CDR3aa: CASSLWSGPGKSGELFF
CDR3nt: TGTGCCAGCAGCTTATGGTCGGGACCGGGAAAAAGCGGGGAGCTGTTTTTT

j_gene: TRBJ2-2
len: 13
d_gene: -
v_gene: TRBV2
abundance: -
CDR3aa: CASNLLNTGELFF
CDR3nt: TGTGCCAGCAACCTTTTGAACACCGGGGAGCTGTTTTTT